This T cell receptor (beta chain) derives from a study of identical twins. This clonotype was seen once. Antigen: not known. The CDR3 runs 20 residues. Trimming took 3 bases from V and 1 from J, leaving 26 bases between them. Germline CDR1 SGHDN, CDR2 FVKESK. Study observations and caveats: Sharing of beta out-of-frame sequences by twins showed a weaker excess.

In TCRdb, the 5' RACE reads were re-called with MiXCR into one record per CDR3 protein. The sample records 1.5 million to 2 million distinct CDR3 sequences, about 30% being singletons. This clonotype was sampled from a newborn girl in good health. The sequenced material came from cord blood. The chain joins TRBV14 to TRBJ2-3; a possible D gene is TRBD1 (5 bases). The CDR3 protein is CASSHDSSYEWAVGTDTQYF. In DNA form, the CDR3 reads TGTGCCAGCAGCCATGACAGTAGCTACGAGTGGGCTGTGGGCACAGATACGCAGTATTTT.